A single sample is the source of the 10 T cell receptor beta chains below, sequenced in a study of OX40 agonist ivuxolimab in advanced cancers. TCRdb's table, derived via immunoSEQ multiplex PCR, lists solely in-frame clones and lacks some. The sample holds some 78,000 clones, almost 95% seen once. This specimen was CD4+ or CD8+ T cells sorted from blood, taken in a trial of the OX40 agonist ivuxolimab. The receptors originated from an adult with an advanced solid tumor such as melanoma, head and neck, liver or kidney cancer.

The chain couples TRBV2 to TRBJ1-2, with D perhaps TRBD1 (5 bases). The CDR3 totals 15 residues. CDR1 SNHLY and CDR2 FYNNEI come from the germline V gene. V was pared by 3 bases and J by 4 bases, with 15 bases between. For the CDR3, the DNA is TGTGCCAGCAGTGACTCGAGCAGGGCAAGCTATGGCTACACCTTC. Encoded protein: CASSDSSRASYGYTF.

The chain carries TRBV18 and TRBJ1-3; TRBD1 matches 8 bases. The germline CDR1 and CDR2 sequences are KGHSH and LQKENI. The CDR3 runs 16 residues. With V trimmed by 3 bases and J by 2 bases, 6 bases remained unmatched. The CDR3 bases are TGTGCCAGCTCACCCACGCAGGGGGCGGCTGGAAACACCATATATTTT. Its translation is CASSPTQGAAGNTIYF.

CDR3: CASSAQVNTEAFF. The CDR3 nucleotides are TGTGCCAGCAGCGCGCAGGTGAACACTGAAGCTTTCTTT. The gene calls are TRBV11-2 and TRBJ1-1; D is uncertain. CDR3 length: 13 amino acids. Trimming cost V 5 bases and J 0 bases, with 7 bases left between them. Germline V gene sequence: CDR1 SGHAT, CDR2 FQNNGV.

This chain joins TRBV28 and TRBJ1-2, with D unclear. The CDR3 is 13 residues long. V was trimmed by 5 bases and J by 4 bases, leaving 11 bases between them. Germline CDR1 reads MDHEN; CDR2 reads SYDVKM. The CDR3 DNA reads TGTGCCAGCAGTCCCCGGCAGGCCTATGGCTACACCTTC. Encoded protein: CASSPRQAYGYTF.

The V call is TRBV11-2, the J call TRBJ1-1; TRBD1 is a possible D gene (6 bases). Per the germline V gene, CDR1 is SGHAT and CDR2 is FQNNGV. The V gene lost 1 base and the J gene lost 1 base, with 10 bases spanning the gap. The CDR3 consists of 15 residues. CDR3: CASSLAGHTNTEAFF. The CDR3 bases are TGTGCCAGCAGCTTAGCGGGACATACGAACACTGAAGCTTTCTTT.

The chain uses TRBV11-1 and TRBJ2-7; no clear D gene. This CDR3 comprises 14 residues. The germline V gene has CDR1 SGHAT and CDR2 FQDESV (reference sequence). Trimming removed 3 bases at V and 0 bases at J, with 9 bases between. CDR3 in DNA: TGTGCCAGCAGCTTGAACAGCGACTCCTACGAGCAGTACTTC. Translation: CASSLNSDSYEQYF.

The chain links TRBV7-2 to TRBJ2-7; D is possibly TRBD2 (7 bases). Per the germline V gene, CDR1 is SGHTA and CDR2 is FQGNSA. The V gene lost 0 bases and the J gene lost 4 bases, with 10 bases spanning the gap. This CDR3 spans 14 amino acids. In DNA form, the CDR3 reads TGTGCCAGCAGCTTAGCGGGGGGGCCATACGAGCAGTACTTC. Its protein product is CASSLAGGPYEQYF. Variable domain in full (rest from reference TRBV7-2 and TRBJ2-7): GAGVSQSPSNKVTEKGKDVELRCDPISGHTALYWYRQSLGQGLEFLIYFQGNSAPDKSGLPSDRFSAERTGGSVSTLTIQRTQQEDSAVYLCASSLAGGPYEQYFGPGTRLTVT.

The rearrangement uses TRBV23-1 and TRBJ2-7, with TRBD2 as a possible D gene (6 bases). TRBV23-1 carries the ORF label, with uncertain function. V lost 4 bases to trimming and J lost 2 bases, with 18 bases between them. CDR3 size: 16 residues. The CDR3 region is CASSPPPGTFPYEQYF. CDR3 bases: TGCGCCAGCAGTCCCCCCCCCGGGACTTTTCCCTACGAGCAGTACTTC.

This clone has only one observation. The gene calls are TRBV5-4 and TRBJ2-3, with TRBD2 as a possible D gene (5 bases). Germline CDR1 is SGHNT and CDR2 is YYREEE (reference sequence). The V end was cut by 3 bases, the J end by 4 bases, with 15 bases between. The CDR3 consists of 15 residues. The CDR3 protein is CASSSPLRGADTQYF. CDR3 nucleotide sequence: TGTGCCAGCAGCTCCCCTCTTCGGGGAGCAGATACGCAGTATTTT.

The J gene is TRBJ2-7, the V gene TRBV19; D unclear. The CDR3 totals 14 residues. Per germline, CDR1 LNHDA and CDR2 SQIVND (reference sequence). Trimming cost V 5 bases and J 4 bases, with 15 bases left between them. CDR3 residues: CASSSPANGYEQYF. CDR3 DNA sequence: TGTGCCAGTAGTTCCCCCGCGAACGGATACGAGCAGTACTTC.